The clone carrying this T cell receptor beta chain was detected a few times. The CDR3 has 14 residues. The germline gives CDR1 MNHEY, CDR2 SVGAGI. Trimming shortened V by 6 bases and J by 7 bases, and 18 bases separated the two germline ends. The entry originates in a study of blood T cells in healthy people across ages. Together with a sample-barcoded 5' primer, a J-beta primer mix was included in a second PCR lasting roughly 7 to 11 cycles. TCRdb re-called the 5' RACE reads through MiXCR, storing one row per CDR3 protein. Among some 900,000 distinct CDR3 sequences listed, approximately 49% were seen once.

The sample comprised blood. This clonotype originated in a young man in good health. The chain uses TRBV6-5 and TRBJ1-2; no clear D. CDR3 DNA sequence: TGTGCCAGCAGCCAAGGTCCTCCTAGCCCTGGCTACACCTTC. It encodes CASSQGPPSPGYTF.